One T cell receptor (beta chain) is described in this entry. The sample is drawn from a study of blood T cell repertoires in COVID-19. For the study at large: Some COVID-19 samples were acute and others convalescent; all came from the United States, Italy and Spain.

Per the original data handling: By means of reference gene primer amplification, nucleated cell counts were estimated. Here immunoSEQ multiplex PCR was the method, and the copy in TCRdb shows in-frame clones only, minus some. V and J calls and clone size come straight from that table; D and trimming were deduced from the DNA. The sample contains 100,000 to 150,000 clones, approximately 88% of which appear only once. The ends lost 6 bases at V and 3 bases at J; junction bases unmatched: 11. The CDR3 extends over 15 amino acids. Germline CDR1 MNHEY, CDR2 SVGAGI. The sample comprised peripheral blood. The chain is built from TRBV6-5 and TRBJ2-7, with 7 nucleotides matching TRBD1. The TCR comes from a man in his 70s with active COVID-19. This CDR3 is CASRAGTVEVYEQYF. CDR3 DNA: TGTGCCAGCAGAGCAGGGACAGTGGAGGTCTACGAGCAGTACTTC.